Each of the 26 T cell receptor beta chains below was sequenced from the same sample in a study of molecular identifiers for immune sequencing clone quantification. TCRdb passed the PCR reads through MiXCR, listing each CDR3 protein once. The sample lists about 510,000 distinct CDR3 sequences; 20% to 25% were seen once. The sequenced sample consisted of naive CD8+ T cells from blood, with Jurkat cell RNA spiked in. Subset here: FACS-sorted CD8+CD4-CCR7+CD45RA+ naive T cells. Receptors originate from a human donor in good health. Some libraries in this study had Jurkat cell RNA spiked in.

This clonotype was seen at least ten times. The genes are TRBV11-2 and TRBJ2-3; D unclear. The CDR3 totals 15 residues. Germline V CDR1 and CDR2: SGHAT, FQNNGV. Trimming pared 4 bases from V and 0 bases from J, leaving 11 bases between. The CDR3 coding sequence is TGTGCCAGCAGCTACACTGGGCCTAGCACAGATACGCAGTATTTT. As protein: CASSYTGPSTDTQYF.

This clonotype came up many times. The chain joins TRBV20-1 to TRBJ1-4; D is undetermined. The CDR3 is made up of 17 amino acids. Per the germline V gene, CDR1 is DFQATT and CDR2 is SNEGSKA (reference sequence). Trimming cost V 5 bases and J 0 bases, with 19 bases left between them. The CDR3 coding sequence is TGCAGTGCTCGGTCGAGGGAATCCGGTGCAACTAATGAAAAACTGTTTTTT. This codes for CSARSRESGATNEKLFF.

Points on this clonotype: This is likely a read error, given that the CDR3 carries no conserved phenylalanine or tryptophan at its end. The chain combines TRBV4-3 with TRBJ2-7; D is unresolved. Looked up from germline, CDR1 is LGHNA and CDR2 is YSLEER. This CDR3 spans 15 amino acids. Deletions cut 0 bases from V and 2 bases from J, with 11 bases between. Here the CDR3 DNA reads TGCGCCAGCAGCCAAGACCGCAAGGCCACCTACGAGCAGTACCTC. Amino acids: CASSQDRKATYEQYL.

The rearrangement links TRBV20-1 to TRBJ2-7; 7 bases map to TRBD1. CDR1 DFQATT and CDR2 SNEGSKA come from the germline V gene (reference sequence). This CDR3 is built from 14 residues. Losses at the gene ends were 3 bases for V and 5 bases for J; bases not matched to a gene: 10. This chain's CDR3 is CSASAWDSRNEQYF. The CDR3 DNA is TGCAGTGCTAGCGCCTGGGACAGCCGTAACGAGCAGTACTTC.

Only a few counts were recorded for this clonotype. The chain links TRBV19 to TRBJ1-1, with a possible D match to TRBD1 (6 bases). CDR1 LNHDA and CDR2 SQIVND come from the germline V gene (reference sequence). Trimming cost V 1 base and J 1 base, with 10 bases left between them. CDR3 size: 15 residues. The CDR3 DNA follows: TGTGCCAGTAGTATAGTGGGGGGCTCGAACACTGAAGCTTTCTTT. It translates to CASSIVGGSNTEAFF.

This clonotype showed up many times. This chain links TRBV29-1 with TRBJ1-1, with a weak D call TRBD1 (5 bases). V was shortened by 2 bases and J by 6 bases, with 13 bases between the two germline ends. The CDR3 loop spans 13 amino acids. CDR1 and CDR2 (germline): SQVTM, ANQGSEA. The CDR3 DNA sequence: TGCAGCGTTGAACCCCAGGGTTCCGCTGAAGCTTTCTTT. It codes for CSVEPQGSAEAFF.

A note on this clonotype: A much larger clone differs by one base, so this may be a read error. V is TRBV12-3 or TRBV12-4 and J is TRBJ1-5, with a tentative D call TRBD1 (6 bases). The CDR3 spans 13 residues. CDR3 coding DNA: TGTGCCGGCAGTTGGGGCAGGGGCCAGCCCCAGCATTTT. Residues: CAGSWGRGQPQHF.

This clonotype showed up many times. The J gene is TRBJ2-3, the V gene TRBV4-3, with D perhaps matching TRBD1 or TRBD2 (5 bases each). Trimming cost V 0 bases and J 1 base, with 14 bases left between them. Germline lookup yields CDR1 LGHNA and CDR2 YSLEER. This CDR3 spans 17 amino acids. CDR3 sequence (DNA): TGCGCCAGCAGCCAAGAGGGACCGTCACTCGGCACAGATACGCAGTATTTT. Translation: CASSQEGPSLGTDTQYF.

CDR3 residues: CASHTAYSYEQYF. CDR3 nucleotides: TGTGCCAGCCATACCGCGTATTCCTACGAGCAGTACTTC. The genes are TRBV7-9 and TRBJ2-7; D remains ambiguous. V was cut by 8 bases and J by 1 base, with 12 bases left in between. There are 13 residues in the CDR3. The V gene's germline CDR1 is SEHNR and CDR2 FQNEAQ (reference sequence).

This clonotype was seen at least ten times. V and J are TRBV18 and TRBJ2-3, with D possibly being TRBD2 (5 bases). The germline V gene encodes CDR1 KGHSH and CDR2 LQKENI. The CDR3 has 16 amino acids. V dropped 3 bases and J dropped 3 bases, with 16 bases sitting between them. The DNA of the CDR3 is TGTGCCAGCTCACCCTTCTCGGAGGAGGTAACAGATACGCAGTATTTT. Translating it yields CASSPFSEEVTDTQYF.

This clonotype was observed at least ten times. The CDR3 here is CSVVGGDTEAFF. The DNA of the CDR3 is TGCAGCGTTGTCGGGGGTGACACTGAAGCTTTCTTT. The chain recombines TRBV29-1 with TRBJ1-1; D is possibly TRBD1 (5 bases). This CDR3 has 12 residues. V was clipped by 4 bases and J by 3 bases, with 9 bases between them. CDR1 and CDR2 from the germline V gene are SQVTM and ANQGSEA.

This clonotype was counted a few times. This CDR3 is CASSHGINHEQYF. The DNA for the CDR3 is TGTGCCAGCAGTCACGGAATCAATCACGAGCAGTACTTC. The V and J genes are TRBV28 and TRBJ2-7; no firm D call. The ends were cut back, 5 bases at V and 5 bases at J, with 13 bases in the middle. In germline, CDR1 is MDHEN, CDR2 SYDVKM. CDR3 length: 13 amino acids.

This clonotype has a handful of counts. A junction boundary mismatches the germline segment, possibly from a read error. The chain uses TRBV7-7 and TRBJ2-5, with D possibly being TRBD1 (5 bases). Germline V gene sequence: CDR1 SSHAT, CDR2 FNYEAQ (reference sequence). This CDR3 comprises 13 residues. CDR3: CASSMTVQETQYF. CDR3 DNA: TGTGCTAGCAGCATGACAGTTCAAGAGACCCAGTACTTC.

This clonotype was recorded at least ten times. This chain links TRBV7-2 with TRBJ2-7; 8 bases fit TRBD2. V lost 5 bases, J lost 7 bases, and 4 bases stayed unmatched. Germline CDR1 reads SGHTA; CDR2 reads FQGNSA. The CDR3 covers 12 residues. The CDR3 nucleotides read TGTGCCAGCAGCCTACCTAGCGGGGAGCAGTACTTC. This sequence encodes CASSLPSGEQYF.

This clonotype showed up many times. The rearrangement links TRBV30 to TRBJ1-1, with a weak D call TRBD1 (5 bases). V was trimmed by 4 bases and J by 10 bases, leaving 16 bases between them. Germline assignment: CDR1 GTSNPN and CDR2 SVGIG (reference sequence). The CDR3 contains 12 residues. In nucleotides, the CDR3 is TGTGCCTGGAACTTTGGGGCCAAGGGAGCTTTCTTT. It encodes CAWNFGAKGAFF.

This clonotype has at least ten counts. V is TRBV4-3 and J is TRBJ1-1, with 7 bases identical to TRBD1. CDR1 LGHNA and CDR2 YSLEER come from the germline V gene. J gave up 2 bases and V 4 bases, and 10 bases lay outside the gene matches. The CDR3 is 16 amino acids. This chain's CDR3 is CASSRDSGQLNTEAFF. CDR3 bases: TGCGCCAGCAGCCGAGATTCGGGACAGCTAAACACTGAAGCTTTCTTT.

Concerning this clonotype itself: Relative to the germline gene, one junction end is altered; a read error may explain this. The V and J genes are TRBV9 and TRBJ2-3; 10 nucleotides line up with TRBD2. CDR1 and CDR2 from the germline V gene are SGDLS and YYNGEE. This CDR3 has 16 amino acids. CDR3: CAGSVEGLAQTDTQYF. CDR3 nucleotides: TGTGCCGGCAGCGTAGAGGGACTAGCGCAAACAGATACGCAGTATTTT.

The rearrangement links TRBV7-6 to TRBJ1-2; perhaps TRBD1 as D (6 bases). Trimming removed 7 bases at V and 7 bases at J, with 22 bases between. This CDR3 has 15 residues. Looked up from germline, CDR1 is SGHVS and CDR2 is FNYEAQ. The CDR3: CASTPFTDSPCGYTF. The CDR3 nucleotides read TGTGCCAGCACACCTTTTACGGACAGTCCCTGTGGCTACACCTTC. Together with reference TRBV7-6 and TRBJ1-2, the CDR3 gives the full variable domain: GAGVSQSPRYKVTKRGQDVALRCDPISGHVSLYWYRQALGQGPEFLTYFNYEAQQDKSGLPNDRFSAERPEGSISTLTIQRTEQRDSAMYRCASTPFTDSPCGYTFGSGTRLTVV.

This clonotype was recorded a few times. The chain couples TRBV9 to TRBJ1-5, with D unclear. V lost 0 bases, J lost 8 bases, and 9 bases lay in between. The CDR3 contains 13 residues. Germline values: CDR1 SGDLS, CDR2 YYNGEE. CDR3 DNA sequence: TGTGCCAGCAGCGTAGCTGCGACGGAGCCCCAGCATTTT. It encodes CASSVAATEPQHF. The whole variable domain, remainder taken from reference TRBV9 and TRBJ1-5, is DSGVTQTPKHLITATGQRVTLRCSPRSGDLSVYWYQQSLDQGLQFLIQYYNGEERAKGNILERFSAQQFPDLHSELNLSSLELGDSALYFCASSVAATEPQHFGDGTRLSIL.

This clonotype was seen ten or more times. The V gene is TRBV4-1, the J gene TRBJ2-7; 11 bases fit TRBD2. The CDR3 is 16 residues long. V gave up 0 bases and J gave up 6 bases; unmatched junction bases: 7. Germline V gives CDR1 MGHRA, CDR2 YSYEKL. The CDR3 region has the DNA TGCGCCAGCAGCCAAGATTGGACTAGCGGGCCCGGCGAGCAGTACTTC. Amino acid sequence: CASSQDWTSGPGEQYF.

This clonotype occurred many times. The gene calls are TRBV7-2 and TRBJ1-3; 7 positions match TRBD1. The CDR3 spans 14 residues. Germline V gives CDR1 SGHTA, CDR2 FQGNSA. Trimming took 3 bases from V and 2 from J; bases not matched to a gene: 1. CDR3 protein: CASSLTGPGNTIYF. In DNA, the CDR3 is TGTGCCAGCAGCTTGACAGGGCCTGGAAACACCATATATTTT.

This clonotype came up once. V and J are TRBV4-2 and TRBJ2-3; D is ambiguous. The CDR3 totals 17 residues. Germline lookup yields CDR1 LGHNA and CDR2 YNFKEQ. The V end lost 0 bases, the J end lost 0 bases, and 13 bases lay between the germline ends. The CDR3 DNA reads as TGTGCCAGCAGCCAAGATCTGGTGGGAATAAGCACAGATACGCAGTATTTT. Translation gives CASSQDLVGISTDTQYF.

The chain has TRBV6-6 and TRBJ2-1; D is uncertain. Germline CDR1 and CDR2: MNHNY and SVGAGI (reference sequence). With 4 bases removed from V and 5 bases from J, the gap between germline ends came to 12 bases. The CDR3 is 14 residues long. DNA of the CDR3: TGTGCCAGCAGTTTCAGTACTACCCACAATGAGCAGTTCTTC. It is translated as CASSFSTTHNEQFF.

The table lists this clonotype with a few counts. CDR3 bases: TGTGCCAGCAGCCAGCCTAGCGAAATGGAGACCCAGTACTTC. This sequence encodes CASSQPSEMETQYF. The chain joins TRBV4-2 to TRBJ2-5; perhaps TRBD2 as D (6 bases). Germline CDR1 and CDR2: LGHNA and YNFKEQ. Trimming removed 3 bases at V and 5 bases at J, with 13 bases between. The CDR3 sequence is 14 residues long.

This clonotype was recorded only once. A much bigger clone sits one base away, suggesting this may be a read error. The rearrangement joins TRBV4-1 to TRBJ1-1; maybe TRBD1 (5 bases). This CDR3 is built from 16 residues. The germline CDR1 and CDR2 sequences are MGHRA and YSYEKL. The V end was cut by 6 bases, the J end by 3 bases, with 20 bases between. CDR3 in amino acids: CASRAGARGTDTEAFF. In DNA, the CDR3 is TGCGCCAGCAGGGCTGGGGCGCGGGGGACGGACACTGAAGCTTTCTTT.

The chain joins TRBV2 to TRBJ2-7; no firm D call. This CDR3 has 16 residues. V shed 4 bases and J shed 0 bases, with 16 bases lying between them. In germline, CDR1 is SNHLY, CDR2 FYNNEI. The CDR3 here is CASSGQETAHSYEQYF. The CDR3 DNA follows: TGTGCCAGCAGTGGGCAGGAGACGGCACACTCCTACGAGCAGTACTTC.